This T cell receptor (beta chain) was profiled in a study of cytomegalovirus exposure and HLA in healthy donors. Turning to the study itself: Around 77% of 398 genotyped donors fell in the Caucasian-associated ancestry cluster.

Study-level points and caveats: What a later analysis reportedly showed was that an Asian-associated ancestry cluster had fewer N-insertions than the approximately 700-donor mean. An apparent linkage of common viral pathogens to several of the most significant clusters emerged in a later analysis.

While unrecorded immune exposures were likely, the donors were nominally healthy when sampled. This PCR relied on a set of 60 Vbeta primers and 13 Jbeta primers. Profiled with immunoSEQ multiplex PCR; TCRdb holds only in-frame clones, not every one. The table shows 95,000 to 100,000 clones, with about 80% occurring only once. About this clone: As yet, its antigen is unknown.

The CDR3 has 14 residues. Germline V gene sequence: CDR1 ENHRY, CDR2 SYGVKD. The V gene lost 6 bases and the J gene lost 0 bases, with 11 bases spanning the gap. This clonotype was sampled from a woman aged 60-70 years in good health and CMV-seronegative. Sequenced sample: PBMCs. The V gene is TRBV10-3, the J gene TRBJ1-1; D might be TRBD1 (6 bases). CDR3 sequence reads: CAISSGDLNTEAFF. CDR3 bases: TGTGCCATCAGCTCAGGGGACCTGAACACTGAAGCTTTCTTT.